This is a list of T cell receptor beta chains from one sample in a study of T cell responses to AZD1222 COVID-19 vaccine. Profiled with immunoSEQ multiplex PCR; TCRdb holds only in-frame clones, not every one. The sample has over 140,000 clones; more than 90% are singletons. This specimen was peripheral blood, taken on day 0 of AZD1222 vaccination. The receptor set was obtained from an adult in good health. The CDR3 runs from the conserved cysteine through the conserved F or W. D genes are given only for firm matches. Not every row has a clone size; where given, it reads once, few, many or a size class.

j_call v_call clone_size d_call cdr3_aa cdr3_nt
TRBJ2-1 TRBV7-9 NA TRBD2 CASRALAGGYNEQFF TGTGCCAGCAGAGCACTAGCGGGGGGGTACAATGAGCAGTTCTTC
TRBJ1-5 TRBV6-5 NA NA CASSPLRGGNQPQHF TGTGCCAGCAGTCCACTCAGGGGTGGGAATCAGCCCCAGCATTTT
TRBJ2-4 TRBV3-1/TRBV3-2 NA TRBD1 CASSQPLGTGGLLAKNIQYF TGTGCCAGCAGCCAACCTTTAGGGACAGGGGGCCTACTAGCCAAAAACATTCAGTACTTC
TRBJ2-5 TRBV3-1/TRBV3-2 few NA CASSQDLQDSPQETQYF TGTGCCAGCAGCCAAGACCTGCAGGACAGCCCCCAAGAGACCCAGTACTTC
TRBJ2-1 TRBV29-1 NA TRBD2 CSVLGLAGASSYNEQFF TGCAGCGTTCTAGGACTAGCGGGGGCTAGCTCCTACAATGAGCAGTTCTTC
TRBJ2-5 TRBV2 NA NA CASSESHRGAQETQYF TGTGCCAGCAGTGAATCACATAGGGGGGCTCAAGAGACCCAGTACTTC
TRBJ2-5 TRBV18 NA NA CASSPSSAETQYF TGTGCCAGCTCACCTTCCTCCGCTGAGACCCAGTACTTC
TRBJ2-7 TRBV10-3 once NA CAISSLGGHYEQYF TGTGCCATCAGCTCTCTCGGAGGGCACTACGAGCAGTACTTC
TRBJ1-4 TRBV5-4 NA NA CASSLDRGALKLFF TGTGCCAGCAGCTTGGATAGGGGGGCCCTAAAACTGTTTTTT
TRBJ2-1 TRBV4-1 NA TRBD2 CASSQELAGVSNEQFF TGCGCCAGCAGCCAAGAGCTAGCGGGAGTTTCCAATGAGCAGTTCTTC
TRBJ1-4 TRBV19 NA NA CASSIWMYYRYATNEKLFF TGTGCCAGTAGTATATGGATGTATTACAGGTACGCAACTAATGAAAAACTGTTTTTT
TRBJ2-6 TRBV2 NA NA CASREGQLRANVLTF TGTGCCAGCAGGGAAGGACAGCTTCGGGCCAACGTCCTGACTTTC
TRBJ2-1 TRBV2 NA TRBD2 CASSEAMGVGLAGLEQFF TGTGCCAGCAGTGAAGCAATGGGGGTTGGGCTAGCGGGGCTTGAGCAGTTCTTC
TRBJ2-2 TRBV24-1 NA NA CATSDPGAVRPGELFF TGTGCCACCAGTGACCCAGGGGCGGTAAGACCCGGGGAGCTGTTTTTT